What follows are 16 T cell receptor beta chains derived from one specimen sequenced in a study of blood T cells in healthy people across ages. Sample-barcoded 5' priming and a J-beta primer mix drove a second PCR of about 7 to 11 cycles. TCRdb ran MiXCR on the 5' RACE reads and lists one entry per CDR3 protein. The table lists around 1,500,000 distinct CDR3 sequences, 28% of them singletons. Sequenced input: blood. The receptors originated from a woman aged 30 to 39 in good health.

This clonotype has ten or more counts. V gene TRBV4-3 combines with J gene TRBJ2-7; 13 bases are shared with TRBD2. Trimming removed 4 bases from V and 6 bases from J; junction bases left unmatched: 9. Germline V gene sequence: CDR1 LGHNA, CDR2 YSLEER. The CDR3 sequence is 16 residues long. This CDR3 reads CASSLYQGLAGCEQYF. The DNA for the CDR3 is TGCGCCAGCAGCCTTTACCAGGGACTAGCGGGATGCGAGCAGTACTTC.

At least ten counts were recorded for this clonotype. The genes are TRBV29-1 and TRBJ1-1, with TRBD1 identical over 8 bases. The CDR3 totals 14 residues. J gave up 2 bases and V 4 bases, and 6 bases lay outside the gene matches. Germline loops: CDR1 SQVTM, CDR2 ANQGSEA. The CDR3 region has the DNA TGCAGCGTTGCGGGGGGACAGGCAAACACTGAAGCTTTCTTT. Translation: CSVAGGQANTEAFF.

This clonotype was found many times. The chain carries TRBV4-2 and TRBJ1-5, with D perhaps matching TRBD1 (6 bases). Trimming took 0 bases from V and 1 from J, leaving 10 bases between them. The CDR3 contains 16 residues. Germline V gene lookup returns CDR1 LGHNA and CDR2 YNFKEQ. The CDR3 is CASSQDGGASNQPQHF. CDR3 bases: TGTGCCAGCAGCCAAGATGGGGGGGCGAGCAATCAGCCCCAGCATTTT.

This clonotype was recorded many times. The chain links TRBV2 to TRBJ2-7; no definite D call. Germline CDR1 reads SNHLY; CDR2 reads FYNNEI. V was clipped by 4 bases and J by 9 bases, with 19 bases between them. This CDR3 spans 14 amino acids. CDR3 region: CASSVSTSIYLQYF. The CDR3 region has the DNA TGTGCCAGCAGTGTCAGTACTTCCATTTATCTGCAGTACTTC.

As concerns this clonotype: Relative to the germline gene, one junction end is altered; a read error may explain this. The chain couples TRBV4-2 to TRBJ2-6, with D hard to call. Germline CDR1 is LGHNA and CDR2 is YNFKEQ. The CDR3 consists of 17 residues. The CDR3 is CASGQDAQLSGANVLTF. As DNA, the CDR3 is TGTGCCAGCGGCCAAGATGCACAGCTCTCTGGGGCCAACGTCCTGACTTTC.

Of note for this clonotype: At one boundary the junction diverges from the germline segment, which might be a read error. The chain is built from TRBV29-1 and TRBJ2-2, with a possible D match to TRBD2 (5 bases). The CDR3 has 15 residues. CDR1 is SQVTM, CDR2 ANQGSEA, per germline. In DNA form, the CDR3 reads TGCAGCGTTCACCCACCGGGCTCGAACACCGGGGAGCGGTTTTTT. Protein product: CSVHPPGSNTGERFF.

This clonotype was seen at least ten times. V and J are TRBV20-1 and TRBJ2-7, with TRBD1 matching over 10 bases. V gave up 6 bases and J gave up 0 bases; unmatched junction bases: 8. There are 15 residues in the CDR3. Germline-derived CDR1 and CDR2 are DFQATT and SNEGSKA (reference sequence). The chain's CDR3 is CSAPSGQGVSYEQYF. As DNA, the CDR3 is TGCAGTGCCCCATCAGGACAGGGGGTCTCCTACGAGCAGTACTTC.

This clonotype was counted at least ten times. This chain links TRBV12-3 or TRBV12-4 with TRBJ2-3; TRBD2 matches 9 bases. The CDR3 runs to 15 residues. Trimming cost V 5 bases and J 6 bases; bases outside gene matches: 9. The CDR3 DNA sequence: TGTGCCAGCAGTGCTTATAGCGGGGGTATGGATACGCAGTATTTT. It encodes CASSAYSGGMDTQYF.

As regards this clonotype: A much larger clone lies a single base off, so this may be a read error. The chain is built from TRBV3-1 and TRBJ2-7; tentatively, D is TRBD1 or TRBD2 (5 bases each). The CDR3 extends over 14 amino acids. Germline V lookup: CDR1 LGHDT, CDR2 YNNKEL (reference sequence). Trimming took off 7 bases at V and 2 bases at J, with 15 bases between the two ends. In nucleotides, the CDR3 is TGTGCCAGCAATGCTGGGACGAGGACCTACGAGCAGTACTTC. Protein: CASNAGTRTYEQYF.

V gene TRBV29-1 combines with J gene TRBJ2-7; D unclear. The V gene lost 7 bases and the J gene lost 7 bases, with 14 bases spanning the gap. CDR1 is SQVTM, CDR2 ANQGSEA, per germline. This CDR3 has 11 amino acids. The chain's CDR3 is CSASIRKEQYF. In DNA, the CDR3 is TGCAGCGCTAGTATCCGCAAAGAGCAGTACTTC.

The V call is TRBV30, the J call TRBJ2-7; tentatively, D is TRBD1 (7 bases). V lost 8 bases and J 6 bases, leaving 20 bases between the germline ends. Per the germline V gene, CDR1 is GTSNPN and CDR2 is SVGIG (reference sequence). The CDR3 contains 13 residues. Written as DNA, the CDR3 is TGTGCCGGGACTGACAGGGTGTCCAGCGAGCAGTACTTC. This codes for CAGTDRVSSEQYF.

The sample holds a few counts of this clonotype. The CDR3 loop is CASSQDHVLVGTGELFF. The CDR3 region has the DNA TGCGCCAGCAGCCAAGATCACGTGTTGGTAGGCACCGGGGAGCTGTTTTTT. V and J are TRBV4-3 and TRBJ2-2; no definite D call. CDR1 is LGHNA, CDR2 YSLEER, per germline. The CDR3 runs to 17 residues. V gave up 0 bases and J gave up 4 bases, with 15 bases separating them.

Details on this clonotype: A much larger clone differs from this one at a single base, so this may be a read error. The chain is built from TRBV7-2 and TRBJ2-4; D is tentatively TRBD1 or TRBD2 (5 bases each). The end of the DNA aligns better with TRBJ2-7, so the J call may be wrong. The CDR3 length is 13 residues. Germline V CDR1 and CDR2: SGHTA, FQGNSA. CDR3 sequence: CVSNLGTTYEQYF. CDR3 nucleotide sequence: TGTGTCAGCAATCTCGGGACGACCTACGAGCAGTACTTC.

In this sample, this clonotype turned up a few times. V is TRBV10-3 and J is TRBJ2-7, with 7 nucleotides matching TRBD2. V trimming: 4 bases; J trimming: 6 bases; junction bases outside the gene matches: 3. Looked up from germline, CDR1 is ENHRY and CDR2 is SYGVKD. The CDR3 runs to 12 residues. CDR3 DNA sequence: TGTGCCATCAGTGGGGAGGGGAGCGAGCAGTACTTC. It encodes CAISGEGSEQYF.

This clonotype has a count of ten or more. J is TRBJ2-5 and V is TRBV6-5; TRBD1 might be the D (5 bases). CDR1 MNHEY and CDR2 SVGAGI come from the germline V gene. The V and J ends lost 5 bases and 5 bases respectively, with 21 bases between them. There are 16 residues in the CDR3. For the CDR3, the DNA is TGTGCCAGCAGTCGGACCTCGACAGTCGGTGGGGAGACCCAGTACTTC. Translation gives CASSRTSTVGGETQYF.

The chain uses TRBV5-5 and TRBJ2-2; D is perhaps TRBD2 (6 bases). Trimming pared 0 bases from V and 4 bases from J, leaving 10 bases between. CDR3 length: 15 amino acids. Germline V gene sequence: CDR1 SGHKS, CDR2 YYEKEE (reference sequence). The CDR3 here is CASSLVLASTGELFF. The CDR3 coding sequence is TGTGCCAGCAGCTTGGTCCTAGCGAGCACCGGGGAGCTGTTTTTT. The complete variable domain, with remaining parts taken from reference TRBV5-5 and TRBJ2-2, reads DAGVTQSPTHLIKTRGQQVTLRCSPISGHKSVSWYQQVLGQGPQFIFQYYEKEERGRGNFPDRFSARQFPNYSSELNVNALLLGDSALYLCASSLVLASTGELFFGEGSRLTVL.